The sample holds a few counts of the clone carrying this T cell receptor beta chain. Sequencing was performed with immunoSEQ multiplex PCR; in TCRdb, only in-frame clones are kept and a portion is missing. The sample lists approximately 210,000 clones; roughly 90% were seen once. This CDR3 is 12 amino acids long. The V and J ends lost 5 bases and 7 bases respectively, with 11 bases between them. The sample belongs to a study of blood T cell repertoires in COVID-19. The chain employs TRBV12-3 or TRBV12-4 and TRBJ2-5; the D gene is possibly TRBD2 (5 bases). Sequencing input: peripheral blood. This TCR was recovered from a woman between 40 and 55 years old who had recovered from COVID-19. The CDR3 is CASSPVRGTQYF. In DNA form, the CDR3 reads TGTGCCAGCAGTCCCGTTCGGGGGACCCAGTACTTC.